This TCR beta chain came from a study of T cell repertoires in cytomegalovirus infection. The overall study: Shared public TCR beta signatures pointed to both CMV infection and a matching HLA type.

This CDR3 comprises 13 residues. Germline V lookup: CDR1 MNHNS, CDR2 SASEGT. Via MiXCR, TCRdb re-called the reads, giving one row per CDR3 protein. The table shows approximately 750,000 distinct CDR3 sequences, with approximately 34% occurring only once. Regarding this clonotype: Germline and junction disagree at one end, which may indicate a read error.

The clonotype originates from a human donor in good health (CMV status not recorded). Some clones in this sample may be carry-over from other donors' samples. J is TRBJ2-7 and V is TRBV6-1; D is uncertain. Sequencing was done on a sample of PBMCs. The chain's CDR3 is CASIENSPYEQYF. Here the CDR3 DNA reads TGTGCCAGCATTGAAAACAGCCCCTACGAGCAGTACTTC.